Listed below are T cell receptor beta chains from one sample, sequenced in a study of cytomegalovirus exposure and HLA in healthy donors. Sequencing was performed with immunoSEQ multiplex PCR; in TCRdb, only in-frame clones are kept and a portion is missing. The table lists around 80,000 clones, over 65% of them singletons. Sequencing used PBMCs. The receptor source for this set is a man aged 35 to 55 in good health and CMV-seropositive. Each CDR3 is given with its conserved first and last residue. The D gene is left open where the match is weak. Size tells how often a clone was seen (once, few, many) or the class of an expanded clone, and some rows leave it out.

V	size	D	J	DNA	CDR3
TRBV19	-	TRBD1	TRBJ1-1	TGTGCCAGTAGTTATCCGGGACAGCAGAACACTGAAGCTTTCTTT	CASSYPGQQNTEAFF
TRBV18	-	-	TRBJ1-3	TGTGCCAGCTCACCAGAACAGGCTTTCGCCATATATTTT	CASSPEQAFAIYF
TRBV28	-	TRBD1	TRBJ2-5	TGTGCCAGCAGTTTAATAGGACAGGGGCAGCGAGAGACCCAGTACTTC	CASSLIGQGQRETQYF
TRBV30	-	TRBD1	TRBJ1-5	TGTGCCTGGAGTACCCTCGGGACAGCCAGCAATCAGCCCCAGCATTTT	CAWSTLGTASNQPQHF
TRBV30	-	-	TRBJ2-2	TGTGCCTGGAGAGGCAGGGTGGACACCGGGGAGCTGTTTTTT	CAWRGRVDTGELFF
TRBV7-9	-	-	TRBJ1-4	TGTGCCAGCAGCTTGGCGGGGGCAACTAATGAAAAACTGTTTTTT	CASSLAGATNEKLFF
TRBV5-1	few	-	TRBJ2-3	TGCGCCAGCAGCTCGGCCGACTATCGAGATACGCAGTATTTT	CASSSADYRDTQYF
TRBV10-3	-	TRBD1	TRBJ1-4	TGTGCCGTCGGACAGGGTACTAATGAAAAACTGTTTTTT	CAVGQGTNEKLFF
TRBV4-1	once	-	TRBJ1-4	TGCGCCAGCAGCCAACCAGGTGGAGGAGAAAAACTGTTTTTT	CASSQPGGGEKLFF
TRBV30	-	-	TRBJ1-4	TGTGCCTGGATCGGAAAGGGGGTATTTGGTGAAAAACTGTTTTTT	CAWIGKGVFGEKLFF
TRBV5-8	once	-	TRBJ2-2	TGTGCCAGCAGCCCAACGGGACTCCGAGACGCCGGGGAGCTGTTTTTT	CASSPTGLRDAGELFF
TRBV19	once	-	TRBJ1-5	TGTGCCAGTAGTATTAGTGACTTTGGCAATCAGCCCCAGCATTTT	CASSISDFGNQPQHF